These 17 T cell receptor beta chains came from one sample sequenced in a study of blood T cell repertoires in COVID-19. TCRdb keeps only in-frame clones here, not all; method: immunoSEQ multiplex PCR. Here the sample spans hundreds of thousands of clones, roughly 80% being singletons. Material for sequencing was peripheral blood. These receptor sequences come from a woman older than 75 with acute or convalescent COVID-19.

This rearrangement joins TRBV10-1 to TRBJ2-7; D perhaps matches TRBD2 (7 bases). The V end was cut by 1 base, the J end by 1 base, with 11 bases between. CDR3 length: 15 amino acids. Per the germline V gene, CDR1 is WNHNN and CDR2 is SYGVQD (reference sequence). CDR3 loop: CASSEWGGTSYEQYF. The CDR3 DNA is TGCGCCAGCAGTGAGTGGGGGGGGACATCCTACGAGCAGTACTTC.

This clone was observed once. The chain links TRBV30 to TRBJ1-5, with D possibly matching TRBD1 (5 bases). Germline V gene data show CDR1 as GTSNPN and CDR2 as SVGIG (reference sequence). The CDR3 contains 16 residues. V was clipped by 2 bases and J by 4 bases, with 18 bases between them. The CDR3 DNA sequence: TGTGCCTGGAGTTGGGGGGGGGATCCAAGTAATCAGCCCCAGCATTTT. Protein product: CAWSWGGDPSNQPQHF. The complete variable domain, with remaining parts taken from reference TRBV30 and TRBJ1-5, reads SQTIHQWPATLVQPVGSPLSLECTVEGTSNPNLYWYRQAAGRGLQLLFYSVGIGQISSEVPQNLSASRPQDRQFILSSKKLLLSDSGFYLCAWSWGGDPSNQPQHFGDGTRLSIL.

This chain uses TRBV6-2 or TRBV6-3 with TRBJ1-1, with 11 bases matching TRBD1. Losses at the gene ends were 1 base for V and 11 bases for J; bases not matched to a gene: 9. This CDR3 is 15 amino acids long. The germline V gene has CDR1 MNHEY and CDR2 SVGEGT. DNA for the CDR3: TGTGCCAGCAGTTACTTCGGACAGGGGGCCTCGGCGGCTTTCTTT. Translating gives CASSYFGQGASAAFF.

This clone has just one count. CDR3 bases: TGCAGTGCTAGTGGTAACTCGGGCGGGAGGTCCTACGAGCAGTACTTC. It encodes CSASGNSGGRSYEQYF. The chain has TRBV20-1 and TRBJ2-7; TRBD2 matches at 8 bases. CDR1 is DFQATT and CDR2 is SNEGSKA in the germline V gene (reference sequence). The J segment lost 1 base and the V segment lost 3 bases, leaving 11 bases of the junction unmatched. The CDR3 is 16 amino acids.

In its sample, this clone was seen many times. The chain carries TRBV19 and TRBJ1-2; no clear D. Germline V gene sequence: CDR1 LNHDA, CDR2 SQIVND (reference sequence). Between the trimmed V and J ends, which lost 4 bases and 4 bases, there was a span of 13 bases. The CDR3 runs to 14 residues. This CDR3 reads CASSNPGLFYGYTF. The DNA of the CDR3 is TGTGCCAGTAGTAACCCAGGCCTCTTCTATGGCTACACCTTC. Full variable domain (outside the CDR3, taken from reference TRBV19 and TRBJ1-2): DGGITQSPKYLFRKEGQNVTLSCEQNLNHDAMYWYRQDPGQGLRLIYYSQIVNDFQKGDIAEGYSVSREKKESFPLTVTSAQKNPTAFYLCASSNPGLFYGYTFGSGTRLTVV.

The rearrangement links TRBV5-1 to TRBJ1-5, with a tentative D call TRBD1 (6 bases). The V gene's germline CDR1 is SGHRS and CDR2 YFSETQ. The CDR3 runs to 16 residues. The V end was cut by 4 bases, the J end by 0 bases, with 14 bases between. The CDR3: CASSPTRGHSNQPQHF. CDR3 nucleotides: TGCGCCAGCAGCCCCACCAGGGGCCATAGCAATCAGCCCCAGCATTTT.

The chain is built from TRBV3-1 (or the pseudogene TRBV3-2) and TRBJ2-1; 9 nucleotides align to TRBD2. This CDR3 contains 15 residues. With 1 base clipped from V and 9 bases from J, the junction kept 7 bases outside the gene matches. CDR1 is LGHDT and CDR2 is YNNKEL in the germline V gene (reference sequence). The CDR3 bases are TGTGCCAGCAGCCAAGGGACTAGCGAGGCGACTGAGCAGTTCTTC. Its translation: CASSQGTSEATEQFF.

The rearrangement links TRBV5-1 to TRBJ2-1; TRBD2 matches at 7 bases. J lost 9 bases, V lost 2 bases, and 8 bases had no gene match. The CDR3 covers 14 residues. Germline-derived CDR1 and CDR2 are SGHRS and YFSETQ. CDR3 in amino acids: CASSLISGNSEQFF. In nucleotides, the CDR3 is TGCGCCAGCAGCTTAATAAGCGGGAATAGTGAGCAGTTCTTC.

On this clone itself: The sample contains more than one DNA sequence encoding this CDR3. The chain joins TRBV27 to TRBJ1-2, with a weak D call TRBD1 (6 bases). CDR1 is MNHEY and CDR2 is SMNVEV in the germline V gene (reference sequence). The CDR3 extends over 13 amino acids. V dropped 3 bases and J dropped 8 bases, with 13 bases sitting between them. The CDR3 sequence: CASSFPQGNGYTF. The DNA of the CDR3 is TGTGCCAGCAGTTTTCCGCAGGGGAACGGCTACACCTTC.

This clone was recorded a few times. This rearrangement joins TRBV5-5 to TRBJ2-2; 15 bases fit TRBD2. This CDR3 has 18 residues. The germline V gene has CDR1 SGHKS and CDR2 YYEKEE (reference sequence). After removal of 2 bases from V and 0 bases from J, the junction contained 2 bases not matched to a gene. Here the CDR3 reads CASSFGLAGGPNTGELFF. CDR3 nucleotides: TGTGCCAGCAGCTTCGGACTAGCGGGGGGGCCGAACACCGGGGAGCTGTTTTTT.

The CDR3 loop is CSVDFGGGTEAFF. The CDR3 nucleotides are TGCAGCGTTGATTTTGGGGGAGGCACTGAAGCTTTCTTT. This chain joins TRBV29-1 and TRBJ1-1; TRBD1 might be the D (5 bases). Germline CDR1 SQVTM, CDR2 ANQGSEA. V was cut by 3 bases and J by 4 bases, with 12 bases left in between. The CDR3 length is 13 residues.

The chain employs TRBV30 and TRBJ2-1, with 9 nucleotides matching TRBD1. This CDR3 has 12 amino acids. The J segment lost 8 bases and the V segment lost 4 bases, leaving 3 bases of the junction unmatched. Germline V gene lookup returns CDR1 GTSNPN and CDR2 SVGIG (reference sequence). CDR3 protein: CAWTTGGDEQFF. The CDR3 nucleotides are TGTGCCTGGACCACAGGGGGCGATGAGCAGTTCTTC. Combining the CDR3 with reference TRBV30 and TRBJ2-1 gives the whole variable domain SQTIHQWPATLVQPVGSPLSLECTVEGTSNPNLYWYRQAAGRGLQLLFYSVGIGQISSEVPQNLSASRPQDRQFILSSKKLLLSDSGFYLCAWTTGGDEQFFGPGTRLTVL.

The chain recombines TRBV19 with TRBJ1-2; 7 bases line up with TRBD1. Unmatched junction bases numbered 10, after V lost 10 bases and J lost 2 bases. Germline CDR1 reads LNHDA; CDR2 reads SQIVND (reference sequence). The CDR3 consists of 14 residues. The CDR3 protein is CATPRGGQNYGYTF. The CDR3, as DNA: TGTGCCACCCCGAGAGGGGGACAGAACTATGGCTACACCTTC.

CDR3 residues: CASSLAGGPGTGELFF. In DNA form, the CDR3 reads TGTGCCAGCAGCTTAGCGGGAGGGCCGGGCACCGGGGAGCTGTTTTTT. V usage is TRBV11-2 and J usage is TRBJ2-2, with 8 bases identical to TRBD2. The CDR3 is made up of 16 amino acids. V was clipped by 1 base and J by 4 bases; unmatched bases: 5. CDR1 is SGHAT and CDR2 is FQNNGV in the germline V gene.

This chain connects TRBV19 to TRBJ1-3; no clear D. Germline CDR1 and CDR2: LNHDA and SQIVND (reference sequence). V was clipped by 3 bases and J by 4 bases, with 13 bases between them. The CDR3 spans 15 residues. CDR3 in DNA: TGTGCCAGTAGTATGGAGGGAGAGACGGGAAACACCATATATTTT. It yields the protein CASSMEGETGNTIYF.

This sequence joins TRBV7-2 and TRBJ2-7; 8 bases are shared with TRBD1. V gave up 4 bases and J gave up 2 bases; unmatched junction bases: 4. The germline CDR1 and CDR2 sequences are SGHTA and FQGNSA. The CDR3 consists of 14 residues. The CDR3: CASSSTGGTYEQYF. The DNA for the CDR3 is TGTGCCAGCAGCTCTACAGGGGGAACCTACGAGCAGTACTTC.

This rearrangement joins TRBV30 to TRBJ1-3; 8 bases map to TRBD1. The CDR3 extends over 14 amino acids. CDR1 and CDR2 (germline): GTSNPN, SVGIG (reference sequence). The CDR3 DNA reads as TGTGCGATCCCCAGGACAGGGCGCGGAAACACCATATATTTT. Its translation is CAIPRTGRGNTIYF.